The clone carrying this T cell receptor beta chain came up a few times. These data belong to a study of T cells in Graves' hyperthyroidism and ophthalmopathy. Using RNA transcripts as the source, TCR beta CDR3 regions were amplified. When the TCR CDR3 underwent first-round RT-PCR, the HTBI primer set was used. TCRdb redid the calling of the multiplex PCR reads with MiXCR, one entry per CDR3 protein. The sample consists of more than 550,000 distinct CDR3 sequences, 45% of them appearing once. Clinical symptoms, serum thyroxine and TRAb, thyroid ultrasound and orbital computed tomography were used for the diagnoses. This CDR3 is 15 amino acids long. The V segment lost 6 bases and the J segment 6 bases; nucleotides outside the gene matches: 6. CDR1 SNHLY and CDR2 FYNNEI come from the germline V gene.

The sample was peripheral blood or thyroid tissue (not recorded which). The receptor was derived from an adult man with Graves' disease, either hyperthyroidism or ophthalmopathy (not recorded which). This chain uses TRBV2 with TRBJ1-5; 12 nucleotides agree with TRBD1. CDR3 sequence reads: CASSRDRGLVQPQHF. CDR3 DNA: TGTGCCAGCAGCCGGGACAGGGGGCTTGTTCAGCCCCAGCATTTT.